Listed here are 32 T cell receptor beta chains from one sample, sequenced in a study of T-cell memory formation after mild COVID-19. Each CDR3 protein gets one entry after TCRdb re-called the 5' RACE reads with MiXCR. The repertoire holds 470,000 or so distinct CDR3 sequences, with 15% to 20% as singletons. Sample: PBMCs or a T cell subset sorted from them (not recorded which). The receptors were gathered from an adult woman who had mild COVID-19 (a few samples of this study predate the infection). Cell type and time point are not known.

This clonotype was seen more than once but under ten times. The chain couples TRBV7-9 to TRBJ1-4; a possible D gene is TRBD1 (5 bases). Per germline, CDR1 SEHNR and CDR2 FQNEAQ (reference sequence). V lost 4 bases and J lost 2, with 14 bases in between. The CDR3 contains 16 residues. The CDR3 loop reads CASSSLMGPTNEKLFF. In DNA form, the CDR3 reads TGTGCCAGCAGCTCTCTTATGGGGCCGACTAATGAAAAACTGTTTTTT.

The chain has TRBV29-1 and TRBJ1-6, with D perhaps matching TRBD1 (6 bases). The CDR3 has 14 amino acids. Germline CDR1 and CDR2: SQVTM and ANQGSEA. V was trimmed by 7 bases and J by 7 bases, leaving 17 bases between them. The CDR3 nucleotides are TGCAGCGCATTGGAAACAGGGTGGAATTCACCCCTCCACTTT. As protein: CSALETGWNSPLHF.

The chain's CDR3 is CASSPGFQAEAFF. Here the CDR3 DNA reads TGTGCCAGCTCACCAGGGTTTCAGGCTGAAGCTTTCTTT. This rearrangement joins TRBV6-6 to TRBJ1-1, with D maybe TRBD1 (5 bases). Germline V CDR1 and CDR2: MNHNY, SVGAGI (reference sequence). V dropped 8 bases and J dropped 6 bases, with 16 bases sitting between them. The CDR3 length is 13 residues.

This rearrangement joins TRBV7-2 to TRBJ2-1; D may match TRBD1 or TRBD2 (5 bases each). This CDR3 is built from 14 residues. The germline gives CDR1 SGHTA, CDR2 FQGNSA. The V end was cut by 0 bases, the J end by 5 bases, with 8 bases between. The DNA of the CDR3 is TGTGCCAGCAGCTTAGCCCGGGGCAACAATGAGCAGTTCTTC. Translated, it gives CASSLARGNNEQFF.

V usage is TRBV29-1 and J usage is TRBJ2-7; TRBD1 aligns across 8 bases. The CDR3 has 15 residues. The ends lost 7 bases at V and 0 bases at J; junction bases unmatched: 11. Looked up from germline, CDR1 is SQVTM and CDR2 is ANQGSEA. The CDR3 coding sequence is TGCAGCGCCCTCGTCAGGGGGCAAAGCTCCTACGAGCAGTACTTC. Translation: CSALVRGQSSYEQYF.

This clonotype was counted only a few times. The chain combines TRBV9 with TRBJ1-1, with D possibly TRBD1 on 6 matching bases. Germline V gene lookup returns CDR1 SGDLS and CDR2 YYNGEE. The germline V and J ends were trimmed by 1 base and 1 base, with 11 bases remaining between them. The CDR3 is made up of 15 amino acids. CDR3: CASSVSGAPNTEAFF. The CDR3 nucleotides are TGTGCCAGCAGCGTATCGGGGGCCCCGAACACTGAAGCTTTCTTT.

The chain carries TRBV12-3 or TRBV12-4 and TRBJ2-7, with D uncertain. The CDR3 is 11 residues long. Trimming cost V 7 bases and J 4 bases, with 8 bases left between them. CDR3: CASNEGYEQYF. The CDR3 DNA is TGTGCCAGCAACGAAGGTTACGAGCAGTACTTC.

The table lists this clonotype with many counts. V is TRBV4-3 and J is TRBJ1-2; D is ambiguous. Germline CDR1 is LGHNA and CDR2 is YSLEER. The CDR3 is 17 residues long. V was pared by 0 bases and J by 4 bases, with 18 bases between. The CDR3 spells CASSQERRRGPVYGYTF. In DNA form, the CDR3 reads TGCGCCAGCAGCCAAGAAAGGAGAAGAGGTCCTGTCTATGGCTACACCTTC.

The chain uses TRBV4-1 and TRBJ2-4, with D maybe TRBD2 (6 bases). The CDR3 sequence is 15 residues long. CDR1 and CDR2 from the germline V gene are MGHRA and YSYEKL. V lost 3 bases to trimming and J lost 0 bases, with 9 bases between them. The CDR3 bases are TGCGCCAGCAGCCACCCGGGACTAGCCAAAAACATTCAGTACTTC. Protein: CASSHPGLAKNIQYF.

About this clonotype itself: A read error may account for a junction end that differs from germline. The chain has TRBV4-1 and TRBJ1-1; no definite D call. The CDR3 is made up of 14 amino acids. Germline V gives CDR1 MGHRA, CDR2 YSYEKL. Here the CDR3 reads CASSQASLKTEAFF. CDR3 coding DNA: TGCGCCAGCAGCCAAGCCTCCCTGAAGACTGAAGCTTTCTTT.

This sequence joins TRBV18 and TRBJ2-3; perhaps TRBD2 as D (5 bases). V lost 3 bases, J lost 0 bases, and 10 bases lay in between. Germline V CDR1 and CDR2: KGHSH, LQKENI. The CDR3 has 15 amino acids. The CDR3 DNA sequence: TGTGCCAGCTCACCCCGCAGGACTAGCACAGATACGCAGTATTTT. Translation gives CASSPRRTSTDTQYF.

This clonotype showed up just a few times. V and J are TRBV4-1 and TRBJ2-1; possible D gene TRBD2, 6 bases. V shed 4 bases and J shed 5 bases, with 12 bases lying between them. The CDR3 is 14 residues long. CDR1 and CDR2 from the germline V gene are MGHRA and YSYEKL. CDR3 residues: CASSRSGGNNEQFF. For the CDR3, the DNA is TGCGCCAGCAGCCGCTCCGGAGGGAACAATGAGCAGTTCTTC.

This chain connects TRBV3-1 to TRBJ1-4; D not certain. The ends were cut back, 5 bases at V and 0 bases at J, with 10 bases in the middle. Looked up from germline, CDR1 is LGHDT and CDR2 is YNNKEL (reference sequence). The CDR3 consists of 15 residues. The CDR3 DNA follows: TGTGCCAGCAGCGTAACGAGTACAACTAATGAAAAACTGTTTTTT. This encodes CASSVTSTTNEKLFF.

V usage is TRBV7-8 and J usage is TRBJ2-1; TRBD2 aligns across 9 bases. The CDR3 consists of 15 residues. Germline V gives CDR1 SGHVS, CDR2 FQNEAQ. V lost 1 base and J lost 7; bases outside the gene matches: 5. CDR3 DNA sequence: TGTGCCAGCAGCTTAGACGCGGGGGGGGGAAATGAGCAGTTCTTC. This sequence encodes CASSLDAGGGNEQFF.

The J gene is TRBJ2-1, the V gene TRBV29-1; the D is unclear. V lost 3 bases to trimming and J lost 3 bases, with 12 bases between them. Germline CDR1 and CDR2: SQVTM and ANQGSEA. This CDR3 has 14 amino acids. The chain's CDR3 is CSVDSGTHYNEQFF. CDR3 DNA: TGCAGCGTTGATTCGGGCACCCACTACAATGAGCAGTTCTTC.

CDR3 sequence reads: CASSARGGPQHF. CDR3 nucleotides: TGTGCCAGCAGTGCCCGAGGGGGGCCCCAGCATTTT. The chain joins TRBV27 to TRBJ1-5, with D tentatively TRBD1 (6 bases). CDR1 and CDR2 (germline): MNHEY, SMNVEV (reference sequence). The V end lost 5 bases, the J end lost 9 bases, and 11 bases lay between the germline ends. This CDR3 is built from 12 residues.

This sequence joins TRBV7-2 and TRBJ1-1; D remains ambiguous. This CDR3 region has 15 residues. The germline V and J ends were trimmed by 2 bases and 1 base, with 11 bases remaining between them. Germline CDR1 is SGHTA and CDR2 is FQGNSA. CDR3 sequence: CASSLYGPPNTEAFF. DNA of the CDR3: TGTGCCAGCAGCTTATATGGACCGCCGAACACTGAAGCTTTCTTT.

This clonotype was picked up a small number of times. V and J are TRBV20-1 and TRBJ2-2; 9 bases fit TRBD1. V lost 5 bases to trimming and J lost 8 bases; unmatched junction nucleotides: 6. The germline CDR1 and CDR2 sequences are DFQATT and SNEGSKA (reference sequence). The CDR3 has 13 residues. The CDR3 nucleotides read TGCAGTGCTGCTCGGGGACAGGGAGGGGAGCTGTTTTTT. Translated, it gives CSAARGQGGELFF.

The gene calls are TRBV12-3 or TRBV12-4 and TRBJ2-3; D perhaps matches TRBD2 (6 bases). The CDR3 totals 14 residues. The V gene lost 4 bases and the J gene lost 1 base, with 9 bases spanning the gap. The CDR3 DNA is TGTGCCAGCAGTTGGGGCGGGGGCACAGATACGCAGTATTTT. Encoded protein: CASSWGGGTDTQYF.

This clonotype has just a few counts. This rearrangement joins TRBV5-1 to TRBJ1-2; no clear D. V shed 4 bases and J shed 2 bases, with 15 bases lying between them. There are 15 residues in the CDR3. From germline, CDR1 is SGHRS and CDR2 YFSETQ. The CDR3, as DNA: TGCGCCAGCAGCCCGGAAGGACGGCCGAACTATGGCTACACCTTC. This gives the protein CASSPEGRPNYGYTF.

V and J are TRBV7-2 and TRBJ2-1; D unclear. This CDR3 has 15 residues. V dropped 5 bases and J dropped 0 bases, with 11 bases sitting between them. Germline V gene sequence: CDR1 SGHTA, CDR2 FQGNSA. The CDR3 here is CASSQPVSSYNEQFF. CDR3 nucleotide sequence: TGTGCCAGCAGCCAACCCGTGAGCTCCTACAATGAGCAGTTCTTC.

This clonotype came up a few times. This chain uses TRBV4-3 with TRBJ2-1, with 8 bases that match TRBD2. V shed 7 bases and J 8 bases; nucleotides not matched to a gene: 10. The CDR3 loop spans 14 amino acids. Per the germline V gene, CDR1 is LGHNA and CDR2 is YSLEER. CDR3 in DNA: TGCGCCAGCACTCCTGCCAGCGGGAGTGATGAGCAGTTCTTC. Translation gives CASTPASGSDEQFF.

There are a few counts of this clonotype. V gene TRBV18 combines with J gene TRBJ2-6, with 8 positions matching TRBD1. Trimming cost V 3 bases and J 0 bases; bases outside gene matches: 19. The CDR3 contains 22 residues. Germline V gene lookup returns CDR1 KGHSH and CDR2 LQKENI. Written as DNA, the CDR3 is TGTGCCAGCTCACCGCAATTCAGGGGGCTTTCTTATAGCCGCTCTGGGGCCAACGTCCTGACTTTC. Its protein is CASSPQFRGLSYSRSGANVLTF.

The chain is built from TRBV4-1 and TRBJ2-6; TRBD2 is a possible D gene (6 bases). V was shortened by 1 base and J by 2 bases, with 12 bases between the two germline ends. The CDR3 covers 17 residues. Looked up from germline, CDR1 is MGHRA and CDR2 is YSYEKL. CDR3: CASSQVPGAPGANVLTF. The CDR3 DNA is TGCGCCAGCAGCCAAGTCCCGGGAGCTCCTGGGGCCAACGTCCTGACTTTC.

This clonotype came up a few times. The genes are TRBV6-2 or TRBV6-3 and TRBJ2-7; D perhaps matches TRBD1 (6 bases). CDR3 length: 15 amino acids. Germline CDR1 MNHEY, CDR2 SVGEGT. Trimming pared 4 bases from V and 2 bases from J, leaving 15 bases between. The CDR3 spells CASSWGPQGAYEQYF. The DNA of the CDR3 is TGTGCCAGCAGTTGGGGGCCCCAGGGCGCCTACGAGCAGTACTTC.

This chain links TRBV4-1 with TRBJ2-5, with a weak D call TRBD2 (5 bases). The V gene lost 1 base and the J gene lost 0 bases, with 15 bases spanning the gap. Per germline, CDR1 MGHRA and CDR2 YSYEKL. The CDR3 is 17 amino acids. In nucleotides, the CDR3 is TGCGCCAGCAGCCAAGTACACTATCGGGGTCACCAAGAGACCCAGTACTTC. It encodes CASSQVHYRGHQETQYF.

This clonotype showed up just a few times. This sequence joins TRBV2 and TRBJ2-1; possible D gene TRBD2, 7 bases. Germline V gene sequence: CDR1 SNHLY, CDR2 FYNNEI. The CDR3 spans 15 residues. Trimming removed 6 bases at V and 6 bases at J, with 18 bases between. The CDR3 region has the DNA TGTGCCAGCAGATTTGGAGGGGGGGCCCTCAATGAGCAGTTCTTC. This translates into CASRFGGGALNEQFF.

This clonotype has only a few counts. J is TRBJ2-3 and V is TRBV12-3 or TRBV12-4; TRBD2 matches at 8 bases. The CDR3 runs to 15 residues. J gave up 1 base and V 5 bases, and 5 bases lay outside the gene matches. The CDR3 reads CASSPTTSGTDTQYF. The CDR3 DNA reads as TGTGCCAGCAGTCCGACGACTAGCGGCACAGATACGCAGTATTTT.

The rearrangement uses TRBV16 and TRBJ1-2; 8 nucleotides agree with TRBD1. Germline V lookup: CDR1 KGHSY, CDR2 FQNENV. The ends lost 0 bases at V and 6 bases at J; junction bases unmatched: 9. The CDR3 covers 16 residues. The DNA of the CDR3 is TGTGCCAGCAGCCAATCCTCCGCGACAGGGGTCGATGGCTACACCTTC. Translated: CASSQSSATGVDGYTF.

This clonotype was seen only a few times. The V call is TRBV12-3 or TRBV12-4, the J call TRBJ1-4; TRBD1 agrees at 10 bases. CDR3 length: 15 amino acids. V lost 6 bases and J lost 8; bases outside the gene matches: 9. DNA for the CDR3: TGTGCCAGCAGCACGGACAGGGGGAGGAAAGAAAAACTGTTTTTT. Encoded protein: CASSTDRGRKEKLFF.

This clonotype has a handful of counts. The J gene is TRBJ2-1, the V gene TRBV9, with 7 bases fitting TRBD2. Per the germline V gene, CDR1 is SGDLS and CDR2 is YYNGEE. V was clipped by 0 bases and J by 8 bases; unmatched bases: 14. This CDR3 is 17 amino acids long. The CDR3 coding sequence is TGTGCCAGCAGCGTAGGATGGGGTGGCGGGGGAATGTATGAGCAGTTCTTC. Its protein is CASSVGWGGGGMYEQFF.

Only a few counts were recorded for this clonotype. J is TRBJ1-5 and V is TRBV4-1; 8 nucleotides match TRBD1. In germline, CDR1 is MGHRA, CDR2 YSYEKL. V was clipped by 2 bases and J by 3 bases; unmatched bases: 9. CDR3 length: 17 amino acids. CDR3 protein: CASSQIRTGTNNQPQHF. The CDR3 DNA is TGCGCCAGCAGCCAAATCAGGACAGGGACTAACAATCAGCCCCAGCATTTT.